The 12 T cell receptor beta chains in this list originate from one sample, sequenced in a study of T cell changes during pregnancy in multiple sclerosis. The table came from immunoSEQ multiplex PCR; TCRdb's copy has only in-frame clones and leaves some out. In the table there are under 85,000 clones, roughly 89% of which are singletons. The specimen was peripheral blood, collected in the third trimester of pregnancy. The receptors were sampled from a female donor in good health, enrolled as a control in a pregnancy study.

The chain has TRBV18 and TRBJ2-5; the D gene is possibly TRBD2 (5 bases). The CDR3 has 12 residues. V gave up 5 bases and J gave up 11 bases, with 15 bases separating them. From germline, CDR1 is KGHSH and CDR2 LQKENI. CDR3: CASSGPGVSQYF. The CDR3 DNA reads as TGTGCCAGCTCAGGACCCGGGGTCTCGCAGTACTTC.

This rearrangement joins TRBV2 to TRBJ2-5; 7 bases fit TRBD1. The CDR3 consists of 17 residues. From germline, CDR1 is SNHLY and CDR2 FYNNEI. The ends lost 3 bases at V and 0 bases at J; junction bases unmatched: 10. CDR3 nucleotide sequence: TGTGCCAGCAGTGATTCGGGCCTGACAGGGAACCAAGAGACCCAGTACTTC. Translated, it gives CASSDSGLTGNQETQYF. Based on the CDR3 plus reference TRBV2 and TRBJ2-5, the full variable domain is EPEVTQTPSHQVTQMGQEVILRCVPISNHLYFYWYRQILGQKVEFLVSFYNNEISEKSEIFDDQFSVERPDGSNFTLKIRSTKLEDSAMYFCASSDSGLTGNQETQYFGPGTRLLVL.

This chain uses TRBV19 with TRBJ2-4, with D uncertain. The CDR3 totals 16 residues. The germline V and J ends were trimmed by 3 bases and 2 bases, with 14 bases remaining between them. Looked up from germline, CDR1 is LNHDA and CDR2 is SQIVND (reference sequence). For the CDR3, the DNA is TGTGCCAGTAGTATCGTTCTAGTGCCTCCCAAAAACATTCAGTACTTC. This sequence encodes CASSIVLVPPKNIQYF.

The chain has TRBV7-9 and TRBJ1-1; tentatively, D is TRBD1 (6 bases). V dropped 4 bases and J dropped 1 base, with 10 bases sitting between them. The CDR3 contains 14 residues. In germline, CDR1 is SEHNR, CDR2 FQNEAQ (reference sequence). The CDR3 nucleotides read TGTGCCAGCAGCTCGGACAGAGCGAACACTGAAGCTTTCTTT. This encodes CASSSDRANTEAFF.

V usage is TRBV2 and J usage is TRBJ1-6; TRBD1 might be the D (6 bases). V shed 6 bases and J shed 10 bases, with 13 bases lying between them. The germline gives CDR1 SNHLY, CDR2 FYNNEI. The CDR3 consists of 13 residues. The CDR3 region has the DNA TGTGCCAGCAGCCTCAGGGGCAACTCACCCCTCCACTTT. It codes for CASSLRGNSPLHF.

The chain recombines TRBV5-1 with TRBJ1-2; TRBD1 is a possible D gene (5 bases). Trimming shortened V by 4 bases and J by 1 base, and 11 bases separated the two germline ends. Germline CDR1 reads SGHRS; CDR2 reads YFSETQ. The CDR3 has 14 amino acids. The CDR3 here is CASSKQENNYGYTF. For the CDR3, the DNA is TGCGCCAGCAGCAAACAGGAGAATAACTATGGCTACACCTTC.

The V and J genes are TRBV5-1 and TRBJ2-1, with a weak D call TRBD1 (6 bases). The germline CDR1 and CDR2 sequences are SGHRS and YFSETQ. With 2 bases removed from V and 9 bases from J, the gap between germline ends came to 15 bases. This CDR3 has 14 amino acids. The CDR3 nucleotides are TGCGCCAGCAGCTTAGCGGCAGGGGTTGGTGAGCAGTTCTTC. This gives the protein CASSLAAGVGEQFF.

The chain carries TRBV4-3 and TRBJ2-3, with TRBD2 as a possible D gene (5 bases). Per the germline V gene, CDR1 is LGHNA and CDR2 is YSLEER. This CDR3 is built from 16 residues. Trimming stripped 0 bases from V and 0 bases from J, with 10 bases between. CDR3 sequence reads: CASSQDSWTSTDTQYF. CDR3 sequence (DNA): TGCGCCAGCAGCCAAGATTCCTGGACTAGCACAGATACGCAGTATTTT.

The chain is built from TRBV6-6 and TRBJ2-1; 7 bases fit TRBD2. CDR1 is MNHNY, CDR2 SVGAGI, per germline (reference sequence). Unmatched junction bases numbered 6, after V lost 7 bases and J lost 0 bases. The CDR3 length is 15 residues. Here the CDR3 reads CASTPRTSSYNEQFF. The DNA for the CDR3 is TGTGCCAGCACCCCCCGGACTAGCTCCTACAATGAGCAGTTCTTC.

CDR3 loop: CASSLGQTYNEQFF. CDR3 nucleotide sequence: TGTGCCAGCAGCTTGGGACAGACCTACAATGAGCAGTTCTTC. The gene calls are TRBV11-3 and TRBJ2-1; 7 nucleotides match TRBD1. Unmatched junction bases numbered 1, after V lost 3 bases and J lost 2 bases. There are 14 residues in the CDR3. The germline gives CDR1 SGHNT, CDR2 YENEEA.

The chain has TRBV5-1 and TRBJ2-2; tentatively, D is TRBD2 (7 bases). From germline, CDR1 is SGHRS and CDR2 YFSETQ. This CDR3 contains 15 residues. Trimming pared 3 bases from V and 4 bases from J, leaving 13 bases between. The CDR3 DNA reads as TGCGCCAGCAGCTGGGCCGGGGGGCCCACCGGGGAGCTGTTTTTT. It yields the protein CASSWAGGPTGELFF.

This rearrangement joins TRBV28 to TRBJ1-5; D gene ambiguous. There are 15 residues in the CDR3. Germline V gene sequence: CDR1 MDHEN, CDR2 SYDVKM. Trimming left V 5 bases short and J 4 bases short, with 15 bases between. CDR3 nucleotides: TGTGCCAGCAGTCAAGGCGGACTCAAAAATCAGCCCCAGCATTTT. Encoded protein: CASSQGGLKNQPQHF.